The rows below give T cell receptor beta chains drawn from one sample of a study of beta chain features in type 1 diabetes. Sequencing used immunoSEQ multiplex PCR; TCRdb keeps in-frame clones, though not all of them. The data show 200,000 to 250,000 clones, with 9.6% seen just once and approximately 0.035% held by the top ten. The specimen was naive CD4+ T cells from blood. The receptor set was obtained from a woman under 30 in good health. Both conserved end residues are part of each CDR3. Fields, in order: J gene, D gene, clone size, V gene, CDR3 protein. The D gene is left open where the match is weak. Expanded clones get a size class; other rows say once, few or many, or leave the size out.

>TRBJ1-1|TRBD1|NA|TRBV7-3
CASSAQGANTEAFF
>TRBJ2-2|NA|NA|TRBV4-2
CASSLDNGGLRGKPGELFF
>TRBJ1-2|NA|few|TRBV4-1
CASSQDTSLNYGYTF
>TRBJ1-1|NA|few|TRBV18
CASSLIRGDAFF
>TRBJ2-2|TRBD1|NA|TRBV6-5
CASGWDRVTGELFF
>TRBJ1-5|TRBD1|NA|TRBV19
CASSARDRGFPQPQHF
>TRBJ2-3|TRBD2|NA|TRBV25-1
CASRPGTSLDTQYF
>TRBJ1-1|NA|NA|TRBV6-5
CASRSGTPNTEAFF
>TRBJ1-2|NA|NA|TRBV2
CASSDSGYTF
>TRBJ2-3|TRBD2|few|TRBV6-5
CASSASGSPDTQYF
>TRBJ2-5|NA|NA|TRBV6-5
CASKGNQETQYF
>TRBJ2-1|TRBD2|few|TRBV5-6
CASSLTSGYNEQFF
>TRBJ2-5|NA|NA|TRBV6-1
CASSWVQSETQYF
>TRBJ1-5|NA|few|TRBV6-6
CASSVERGLNQPQHF
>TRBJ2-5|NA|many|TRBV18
CASSPQGQETQYF
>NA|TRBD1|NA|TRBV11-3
CASSLGQGEQYF
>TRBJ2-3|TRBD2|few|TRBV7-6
CASSFSSGGTDTQYF
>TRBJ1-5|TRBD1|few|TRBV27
CASSLTGTGNQPQHF
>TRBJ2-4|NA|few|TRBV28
CASSFYREIAKNIQYF
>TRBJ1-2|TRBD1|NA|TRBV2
CASSRQGNYGYTF
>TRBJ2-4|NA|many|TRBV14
CASSTGWHIQYF
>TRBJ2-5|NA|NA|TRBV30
CAWTKGRRFQETQYF
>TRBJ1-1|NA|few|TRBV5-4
CASSLKQGYSTEAFF
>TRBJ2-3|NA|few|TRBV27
CASSFGGFTDTQYF
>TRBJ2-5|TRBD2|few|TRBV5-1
CASSLARAGVETQYF
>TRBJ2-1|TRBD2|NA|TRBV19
CASSMELAGGSYNEQFF
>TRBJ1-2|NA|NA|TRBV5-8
CASSPHPGNYGYTF
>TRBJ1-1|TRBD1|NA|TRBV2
CASRQGRGTEAFF
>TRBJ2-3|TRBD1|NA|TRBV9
CASSVGGQGARADTQYF
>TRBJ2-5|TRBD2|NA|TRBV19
CASTVGGGAETQYF
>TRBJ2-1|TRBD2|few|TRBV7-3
CASAGRGEYNEQFF
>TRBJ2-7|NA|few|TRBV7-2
CASSLVTGWDYEQYF
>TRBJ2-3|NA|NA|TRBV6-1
CASSVRGGSTDTQYF
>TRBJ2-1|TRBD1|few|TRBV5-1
CASSTGTGGGNEQFF
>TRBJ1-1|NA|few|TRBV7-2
CASSLVGGAGTEAFF
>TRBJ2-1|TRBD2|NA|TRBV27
CASSLTDGGLAGVDEQFF
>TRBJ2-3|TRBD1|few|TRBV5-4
CASSLGRDSQGTDTQYF
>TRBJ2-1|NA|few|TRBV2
CASSDGPSSNEQFF
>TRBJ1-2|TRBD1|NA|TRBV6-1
CASFRDRMDGYTF
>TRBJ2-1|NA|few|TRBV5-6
CASSVAGTSYLNNEQFF
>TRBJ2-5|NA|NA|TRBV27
CASSKRLGGRETQYF
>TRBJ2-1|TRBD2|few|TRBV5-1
CASSLMIRTSGPPYNEQFF
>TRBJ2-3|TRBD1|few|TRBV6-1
CASSELGTGKLDTQYF